The entry below gives a single T cell receptor (beta chain) sequence along with its context. This specimen comes from a study of T cells after yellow fever vaccination. Template-switching 5'RACE yielded the TCR cDNA; a universal primer site and UMIs were added in the process. TCRdb itself ran the 5' RACE reads through MiXCR, one entry per CDR3 protein. Among 300,000 or so distinct CDR3 sequences listed, about 6.6% were seen once. V trimming: 5 bases; J trimming: 2 bases; junction bases outside the gene matches: 5. Germline V gives CDR1 MNHEY, CDR2 SMNVEV (reference sequence). This CDR3 contains 15 residues.

This specimen was PBMCs, taken about 41 days after the first yellow fever vaccination. The chain employs TRBV27 and TRBJ1-5; TRBD1 matches 8 bases. This receptor was obtained from a man between 18 and 35 years old who received the YFV17D yellow fever vaccine. The CDR3 sequence is CASSPWTGRNQPQHF. The CDR3 DNA is TGTGCCAGCAGTCCCTGGACAGGGCGCAATCAGCCCCAGCATTTT.